What follows are 7 T cell receptor beta chains derived from one specimen sequenced in a study of T-cell reconstitution after alpha-beta-depleted transplantation in children. Unique molecular identifiers were incorporated when the TCRbeta library was constructed. TCRdb re-called the PCR reads through MiXCR, storing one row per CDR3 protein. Altogether approximately 350,000 distinct CDR3 sequences are present, 10% to 15% being singletons, with the ten largest covering around 4%. The material was PBMCs, obtained from the stem cell graft. These receptors were taken from a human donor who donated a stem cell graft to a child with Fanconi anemia.

There are a few counts of this clonotype. The chain uses TRBV27 and TRBJ1-1; D is perhaps TRBD1 (6 bases). CDR1 and CDR2 from the germline V gene are MNHEY and SMNVEV (reference sequence). Trimming pared 2 bases from V and 12 bases from J, leaving 13 bases between. The CDR3 spans 12 residues. CDR3: CASSLPGGETFF. CDR3 sequence (DNA): TGTGCCAGCAGTTTACCGGGGGGCGAAACTTTCTTT.

The chain is built from TRBV7-2 and TRBJ2-2; D gene unclear. CDR1 and CDR2 from the germline V gene are SGHTA and FQGNSA. This CDR3 has 14 amino acids. The V end lost 5 bases, the J end lost 5 bases, and 12 bases lay between the germline ends. Here the CDR3 reads CASSQPQLTGELFF. CDR3 nucleotides: TGTGCCAGCAGCCAACCCCAACTAACCGGGGAGCTGTTTTTT. The full variable domain, with the rest looked up from reference TRBV7-2 and TRBJ2-2, is GAGVSQSPSNKVTEKGKDVELRCDPISGHTALYWYRQSLGQGLEFLIYFQGNSAPDKSGLPSDRFSAERTGGSVSTLTIQRTQQEDSAVYLCASSQPQLTGELFFGEGSRLTVL.

The chain recombines TRBV27 with TRBJ2-3; no clear D. V lost 7 bases and J lost 0, with 14 bases in between. The CDR3 extends over 15 amino acids. Germline CDR1 is MNHEY and CDR2 is SMNVEV (reference sequence). The CDR3 protein is CASISRATSTDTQYF. The CDR3 DNA sequence: TGTGCCAGCATTTCCCGGGCCACCAGCACAGATACGCAGTATTTT.

As to this clonotype: A much larger clone lies one base from this, so it may be a read error. The chain has TRBV20-1 and TRBJ2-3; TRBD2 might be the D (5 bases). Germline values: CDR1 DFQATT, CDR2 SNEGSKA (reference sequence). V gave up 3 bases and J gave up 0 bases, with 16 bases separating them. The CDR3 has 16 residues. CDR3 nucleotide sequence: TGCAGTGCTAGCGGCGGGTTCGAGACGAGCACAGATACGCAGTATTTT. Its protein product is CSASGGFETSTDTQYF.

The chain has TRBV12-3 or TRBV12-4 and TRBJ2-6; 9 positions match TRBD1. V shed 6 bases, J shed 0 bases, and the junction held 9 bases outside the gene matches. The CDR3 loop spans 18 amino acids. CDR3 region: CASSPGQGPFSGANVLTF. The DNA of the CDR3 is TGTGCCAGCAGCCCGGGACAGGGTCCTTTCTCTGGGGCCAACGTCCTGACTTTC.

This clonotype was observed many times. The chain joins TRBV5-1 to TRBJ2-3, with D unresolved. The V end lost 1 base, the J end lost 6 bases, and 6 bases lay between the germline ends. Germline V gives CDR1 SGHRS, CDR2 YFSETQ. The CDR3 spans 12 residues. This chain's CDR3 is CASSLFADTQYF. The CDR3 DNA follows: TGCGCCAGCAGCTTGTTTGCCGATACGCAGTATTTT.

This chain joins TRBV14 and TRBJ2-2; D perhaps matches TRBD1 (6 bases). Trimming stripped 6 bases from V and 3 bases from J, with 20 bases between. Per the germline V gene, CDR1 is SGHDN and CDR2 is FVKESK. CDR3 size: 17 residues. The CDR3 DNA reads TGTGCCAGCAGTCCCCTGGGGGCAAGGCCGGACACCGGGGAGCTGTTTTTT. Translated: CASSPLGARPDTGELFF.